The TCR beta chain under discussion was sequenced for a study of cytomegalovirus exposure and HLA in healthy donors. Both 60 Vbeta primers and 13 Jbeta primers went into the PCR. Some clones are missing from TCRdb's copy, which holds only in-frame ones; the method was immunoSEQ multiplex PCR. The sample holds 150,000 or so clones, roughly 76% seen once. CDR3 size: 12 residues. CDR1 SGDLS and CDR2 YYNGEE come from the germline V gene. Trimming left V 4 bases short and J 4 bases short, with 8 bases between. Input material: PBMCs. The V call is TRBV9, the J call TRBJ1-2, with D perhaps TRBD1 (5 bases). The origin of this receptor is a woman younger than 30 in good health and CMV-seropositive. CDR3: CASSHDSYGYTF. The DNA of the CDR3 is TGTGCCAGCAGCCACGACAGCTATGGCTACACCTTC.